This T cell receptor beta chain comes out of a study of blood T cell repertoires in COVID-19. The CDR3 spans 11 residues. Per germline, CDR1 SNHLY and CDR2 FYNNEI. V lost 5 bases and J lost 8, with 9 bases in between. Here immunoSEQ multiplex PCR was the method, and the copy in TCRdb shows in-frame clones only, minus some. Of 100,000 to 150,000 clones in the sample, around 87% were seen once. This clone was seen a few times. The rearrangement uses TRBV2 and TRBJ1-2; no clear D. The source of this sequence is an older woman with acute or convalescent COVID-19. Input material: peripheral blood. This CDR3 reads CASSPLEGYTF. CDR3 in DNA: TGTGCCAGCAGTCCCCTCGAGGGCTACACCTTC.